These T cell receptor beta chains were read from a single sample in a study of blood T cell repertoires in COVID-19. TCRdb's table, derived via immunoSEQ multiplex PCR, lists solely in-frame clones and lacks some. The sample lists under 400,000 clones; roughly 85% were seen once. The sequenced sample was PBMCs or T cells enriched from blood (not recorded which). These receptors all come from a woman between 40 and 50 years old with acute COVID-19. Each CDR3 is given with its conserved first and last residue. Fields, in order: D gene, V gene, J gene, clone size, CDR3 protein, CDR3 DNA. The D gene is left open where the match is weak. The listing skips clone size in some rows; elsewhere it reads once, few, many or a size class.

>.|TRBV28|TRBJ2-7|few
CASSHLLGGGQSSYEQYF
TGTGCCAGCAGCCACCTTTTGGGGGGAGGACAAAGCTCCTACGAGCAGTACTTC
>.|TRBV14|TRBJ1-2|once
CASSHLAKTNYGYTF
TGTGCCAGCAGCCACTTGGCAAAAACTAACTATGGCTACACCTTC
>TRBD1|TRBV7-2|TRBJ2-7|.
CASTNPGQGNKQYF
TGTGCCAGCACCAATCCGGGACAGGGTAATAAGCAGTACTTC
>TRBD2|TRBV10-3|TRBJ2-2|.
CAISGRAGSGELFF
TGTGCCATCAGCGGGAGGGCCGGGAGCGGGGAGCTGTTTTTT
>.|TRBV6-5|TRBJ1-5|.
CASSQGTGNQPQHF
TGTGCCAGCAGCCAAGGCACAGGGAATCAGCCCCAGCATTTT
>.|TRBV7-8|TRBJ1-5|.
CASSLVHGDQPQHF
TGTGCCAGCAGCTTAGTCCACGGGGATCAGCCCCAGCATTTT
>.|TRBV29-1|TRBJ2-6|.
CSGAGSGANVLTF
TGCAGCGGTGCAGGCTCTGGGGCCAACGTCCTGACTTTC
>TRBD2|TRBV6-2/TRBV6-3|TRBJ2-7|.
CASSYSGSGGTEQYF
TGTGCCAGCAGTTATTCAGGTAGCGGGGGAACCGAGCAGTACTTC
>TRBD1|TRBV6-6|TRBJ1-2|.
CASSQLYDRDRGKGYTF
TGTGCCAGCAGTCAATTATACGACCGGGACAGGGGGAAGGGCTACACCTTC
>.|TRBV18|TRBJ2-5|.
CASSPNQKETQYF
TGTGCCAGCTCACCAAATCAAAAAGAGACCCAGTACTTC
>.|TRBV12-3/TRBV12-4|TRBJ1-2|few
CASRTGGHYGYTF
TGTGCCAGCAGAACCGGGGGTCACTATGGCTACACCTTC
>TRBD2|TRBV4-1|TRBJ2-7|.
CASSQDPGRAYEQYF
TGCGCCAGCAGCCAAGATCCAGGGAGGGCCTACGAGCAGTACTTC
>.|TRBV19|TRBJ2-2|.
CASSIHTIGELFF
TGTGCCAGTAGTATACACACTATCGGGGAGCTGTTTTTT
>.|TRBV9|TRBJ1-1|.
CASSVGGGGVEAEAFF
TGTGCCAGCAGCGTAGGGGGAGGTGGGGTGGAGGCTGAAGCTTTCTTT
>TRBD2|TRBV7-2|TRBJ2-5|.
CASSLQTSGGQETQYF
TGTGCCAGCAGCTTACAGACTAGCGGGGGCCAAGAGACCCAGTACTTC
>.|TRBV5-4|TRBJ1-2|.
CASTPGSTNYGYTF
TGTGCCAGCACCCCGGGGAGCACTAACTATGGCTACACCTTC
>.|TRBV12-5|TRBJ1-2|.
CASGSFRTTTIYGYTF
TGTGCTAGTGGTTCGTTTAGGACAACAACCATCTATGGCTACACCTTC
>TRBD1|TRBV3-1/TRBV3-2|TRBJ2-3|.
CASSHRQGFLRSDTQYF
TGTGCCAGCAGCCACAGACAGGGATTTTTAAGGTCAGATACGCAGTATTTT
>TRBD1|TRBV7-8|TRBJ1-3|.
CASSQGQGGNTIYF
TGTGCCAGCAGCCAGGGACAGGGAGGAAACACCATATATTTT
>TRBD1|TRBV28|TRBJ2-7|once
CASRRIQGSSYEQYF
TGTGCCAGCAGACGGATACAGGGGTCTTCCTACGAGCAGTACTTC
>.|TRBV28|TRBJ1-2|.
CASSLGPGGYGYTF
TGTGCCAGCAGCTTGGGTCCGGGGGGCTATGGCTACACCTTC
>.|TRBV3-1/TRBV3-2|TRBJ2-5|.
CASSQGPSRETQYF
TGTGCCAGCAGCCAAGGCCCTAGCAGGGAGACCCAGTACTTC
>TRBD1|TRBV2|TRBJ1-1|few
CASSDPGQKLNTEAFF
TGTGCCAGCAGTGACCCGGGACAGAAACTGAACACTGAAGCTTTCTTT
>TRBD1|TRBV6-2/TRBV6-3|TRBJ2-2|.
CASSYGRGLTTGELFF
TGTGCCAGCAGTTACGGCAGGGGGTTGACCACCGGGGAGCTGTTTTTT
>.|TRBV18|TRBJ2-2|once
CASSPAPGGGEAGELFF
TGTGCCAGCTCACCAGCCCCGGGGGGCGGTGAAGCCGGGGAGCTGTTTTTT
>.|TRBV24-1|TRBJ2-1|.
CATNKPEQFF
TGTGCCACCAACAAACCTGAGCAGTTCTTC
>TRBD2|TRBV5-4|TRBJ2-2|once
CASSLGGLADTGELFF
TGTGCCAGCAGCCTTGGGGGACTAGCAGACACCGGGGAGCTGTTTTTT
>.|TRBV6-6|TRBJ2-7|.
CASSYSTRGGTYEQYF
TGTGCCAGCAGTTACTCGACTAGGGGCGGCACCTACGAGCAGTACTTC
>TRBD2|TRBV7-2|TRBJ2-1|.
CASSSWTSGSAYNEQFF
TGTGCCAGCAGCTCCTGGACTAGCGGGAGTGCCTACAATGAGCAGTTCTTC
>.|TRBV19|TRBJ1-5|.
CASSKQHSNQPQHF
TGTGCCAGTAGTAAACAACATAGCAATCAGCCCCAGCATTTT
>.|TRBV2|TRBJ1-2|.
CASRREGVNGYTF
TGTGCCAGCAGGAGAGAGGGGGTTAATGGCTACACCTTC
>.|TRBV3-1/TRBV3-2|TRBJ1-5|.
CASSHDMGGRQPQHF
TGTGCCAGCAGCCACGACATGGGGGGTCGGCAGCCCCAGCATTTT
>.|TRBV10-3|TRBJ1-4|.
CAIRRETNEKLFF
TGTGCCATCAGACGGGAAACTAATGAAAAACTGTTTTTT
>TRBD1|TRBV18|TRBJ1-5|.
CASSPRTGSNQPQHF
TGTGCCAGCTCACCGCGGACAGGGAGCAATCAGCCCCAGCATTTT
>TRBD1|TRBV28|TRBJ1-1|.
CASSYGTGGVGSFF
TGTGCCAGCAGTTATGGGACAGGGGGCGTAGGATCTTTCTTT
>TRBD1|TRBV28|TRBJ2-7|.
CASSLPGQGSYEQYF
TGTGCCAGCAGTTTACCCGGACAGGGCTCCTACGAGCAGTACTTC
>.|TRBV28|TRBJ2-3|.
CASRAGVSWDGDTQYF
TGTGCCAGCAGGGCCGGGGTTAGCTGGGATGGGGATACGCAGTATTTT
>TRBD1|TRBV6-1|TRBJ1-5|.
CASSESGGGQPQHF
TGTGCCAGCAGTGAATCAGGGGGCGGACAGCCCCAGCATTTT
>TRBD2|TRBV7-9|TRBJ2-3|.
CASSSEGSGRVTDTQYF
TGTGCCAGCAGCTCGGAGGGTAGCGGGAGGGTGACAGATACGCAGTATTTT
>.|TRBV23-1|TRBJ1-1|.
CASSQSYGGNTEAFF
TGCGCCAGCAGTCAATCTTATGGAGGGAACACTGAAGCTTTCTTT
>.|TRBV7-8|TRBJ2-2|.
CASSRGQALLRGRTRGNTGELFF
TGTGCCAGCAGCCGAGGACAGGCCCTACTACGAGGACGGACTAGGGGGAACACCGGGGAGCTGTTTTTT
>TRBD1|TRBV6-5|TRBJ2-7|.
CASSPQGYEQYF
TGTGCCAGCAGTCCACAGGGGTACGAGCAGTACTTC
>TRBD2|TRBV18|TRBJ2-3|.
CASSAGTSLNTQYF
TGTGCCAGCTCAGCCGGGACTAGTTTGAATACGCAGTATTTT
>TRBD1|TRBV4-2|TRBJ1-1|.
CASRPPGQLATEAFF
TGTGCCAGCAGGCCGCCGGGACAGTTGGCCACTGAAGCTTTCTTT
>.|TRBV20-1|TRBJ1-1|few
CSASTPLVTEAFF
TGCAGTGCTAGTACTCCCTTGGTCACTGAAGCTTTCTTT
>.|TRBV7-9|TRBJ1-1|.
CASSPRGYMNTEAFF
TGTGCCAGCAGCCCCAGGGGTTACATGAACACTGAAGCTTTCTTT
>.|TRBV27|TRBJ2-2|.
CASWRSPNTGELFF
TGTGCCAGCTGGAGGAGCCCTAACACCGGGGAGCTGTTTTTT
>TRBD1|TRBV3-1/TRBV3-2|TRBJ2-7|.
CASSRTGGSYEQYF
TGTGCCAGCAGCCGGACAGGGGGATCCTACGAGCAGTACTTC
>TRBD1|TRBV4-3|TRBJ2-1|.
CASSQNRGLYNEQFF
TGCGCCAGCAGCCAGAACAGGGGGCTCTACAATGAGCAGTTCTTC
>.|TRBV7-9|TRBJ1-2|.
CASSFSPSGGYTF
TGTGCCAGCAGCTTCTCCCCTTCGGGTGGCTACACCTTC
>.|TRBV5-6|TRBJ1-2|.
CASSLGSGAYGYTF
TGTGCCAGCAGCTTGGGGTCAGGGGCCTATGGCTACACCTTC